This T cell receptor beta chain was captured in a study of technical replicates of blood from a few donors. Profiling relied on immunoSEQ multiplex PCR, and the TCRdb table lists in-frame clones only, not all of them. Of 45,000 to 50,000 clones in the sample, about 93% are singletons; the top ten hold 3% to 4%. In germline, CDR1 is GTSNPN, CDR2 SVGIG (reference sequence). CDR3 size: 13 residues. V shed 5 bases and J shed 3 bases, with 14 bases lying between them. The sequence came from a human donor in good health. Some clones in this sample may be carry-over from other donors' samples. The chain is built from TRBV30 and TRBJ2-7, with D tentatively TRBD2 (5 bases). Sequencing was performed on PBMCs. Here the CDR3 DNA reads TGTGCCTGGTCCTCGGACCGGGGCTACGAGCAGTACTTC. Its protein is CAWSSDRGYEQYF.